This TCR beta chain originates from a study of CD8+CD57+ T cells in acquired aplastic anemia. Genomic DNA served as template for TCR beta VDJ and CDR3 profiling. TCRdb re-derived calls from the reads in MiXCR, one entry per CDR3 protein. Of tens of thousands of distinct CDR3 sequences detected, 65% to 70% appear once; the ten largest clones hold around a quarter. The V end was cut by 4 bases, the J end by 0 bases, with 13 bases between. Germline values: CDR1 SQVTM, CDR2 ANQGSEA. CDR3 length: 15 amino acids. On this clonotype: The antigen is undetermined.

Study-level findings and limits: A set of approximately 29 CD8+ CDR3 sequences was shared between patients and controls, and these sequences appeared highly expressed in patients.

The receptor's source is a human donor in good health, serving as a control. The chain joins TRBV29-1 to TRBJ2-1; no reliable D call. Sequencing was carried out using sorted CD4+, CD8+, or CD8+CD57+ T cells (not recorded which) from PBMCs. The CDR3 nucleotides are TGCAGCGTTGCCCGCCATGTTTACTCCTACAATGAGCAGTTCTTC. This gives the protein CSVARHVYSYNEQFF.